This T cell receptor (beta chain) was documented in a study of shared T cell receptors in the human thymus. Profiled with immunoSEQ multiplex PCR; TCRdb holds only in-frame clones, not every one. Of around 730,000 clones detected, approximately 85% appear once; the ten largest clones hold about 0.0098%. The germline gives CDR1 LGHNA, CDR2 YSLEER. The CDR3 covers 16 residues. Deletions cut 0 bases from V and 0 bases from J, with 12 bases between. In addition, the sample was reused for a study of human thymus T cells. As reported in that work: The study used thymus tissue resected during corrective heart surgery. The authors found apparently biased V and J gene usage in thymic and blood repertoires.

This chain links TRBV4-3 with TRBJ2-7; D ambiguous. The clonotype was recovered from a girl in the first two years of life with a congenital heart defect. Sequenced material: thymocytes. The CDR3 coding sequence is TGCGCCAGCAGCCAAGATCTCGGTATGGTCTCCTACGAGCAGTACTTC. Translating it yields CASSQDLGMVSYEQYF.